This TCR beta chain originates from a study of cytomegalovirus exposure and HLA in healthy donors. Whole-study results and caveats: Using a false discovery rate of 0.05, a later analysis showed that approximately 17,000 TCR beta sequences were associated with HLA alleles. An assumption of roughly uniform sequencing depth across donors underlay the presence/absence analyses. In vitro data verified a few CMV-associated chains as specific for CMV antigens.

About this clone itself: Antigen specificity is unknown.

Looked up from germline, CDR1 is SGHRS and CDR2 is YFSETQ. CDR3 length: 15 amino acids. V was clipped by 1 base and J by 7 bases, with 17 bases between them. Primers included in the PCR were 60 Vbeta and 13 Jbeta primers. Assay used: immunoSEQ multiplex PCR; TCRdb lists only in-frame clones, some missing. The data hold some 150,000 clones, with roughly 85% observed a single time. The clonotype comes from a woman aged 25 to 39 in good health and CMV-seronegative. Sequencing was done on a sample of PBMCs. The rearrangement links TRBV5-1 to TRBJ1-1, with D tentatively TRBD1 (6 bases). This chain's CDR3 is CASSLFAGQTSEAFF. The CDR3 DNA is TGCGCCAGCAGCTTGTTCGCCGGACAGACCAGTGAAGCTTTCTTT. Full variable domain (outside the CDR3, taken from reference TRBV5-1 and TRBJ1-1): KAGVTQTPRYLIKTRGQQVTLSCSPISGHRSVSWYQQTPGQGLQFLFEYFSETQRNKGNFPGRFSGRQFSNSRSEMNVSTLELGDSALYLCASSLFAGQTSEAFFGQGTRLTVV.